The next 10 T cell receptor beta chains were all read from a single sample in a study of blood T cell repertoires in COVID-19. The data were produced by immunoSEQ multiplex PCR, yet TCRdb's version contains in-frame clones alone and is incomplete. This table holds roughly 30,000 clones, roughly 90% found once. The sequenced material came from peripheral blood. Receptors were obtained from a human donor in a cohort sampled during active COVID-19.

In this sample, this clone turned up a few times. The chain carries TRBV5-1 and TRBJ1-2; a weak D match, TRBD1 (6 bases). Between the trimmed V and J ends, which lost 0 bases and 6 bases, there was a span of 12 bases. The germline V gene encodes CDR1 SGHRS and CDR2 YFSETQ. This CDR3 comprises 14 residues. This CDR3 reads CASSLDQGFDGYTF. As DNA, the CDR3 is TGCGCCAGCAGCTTGGATCAGGGGTTCGATGGCTACACCTTC.

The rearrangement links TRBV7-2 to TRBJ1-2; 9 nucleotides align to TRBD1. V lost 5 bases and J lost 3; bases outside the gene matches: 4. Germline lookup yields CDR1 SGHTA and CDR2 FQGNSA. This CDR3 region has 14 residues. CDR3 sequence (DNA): TGTGCCAGCAGCCCCTGGACAGGGGACTATGGCTACACCTTC. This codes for CASSPWTGDYGYTF.

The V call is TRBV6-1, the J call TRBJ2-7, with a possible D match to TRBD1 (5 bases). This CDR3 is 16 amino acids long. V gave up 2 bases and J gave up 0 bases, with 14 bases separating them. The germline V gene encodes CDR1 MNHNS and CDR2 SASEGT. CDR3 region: CASSEPRTLSSYEQYF. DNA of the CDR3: TGTGCCAGCAGTGAACCCCGGACACTAAGCTCCTACGAGCAGTACTTC.

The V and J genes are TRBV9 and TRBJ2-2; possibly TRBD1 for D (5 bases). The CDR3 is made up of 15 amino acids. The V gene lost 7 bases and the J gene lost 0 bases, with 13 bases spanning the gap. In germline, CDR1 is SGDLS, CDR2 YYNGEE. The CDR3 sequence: CASSLDSSNTGELFF. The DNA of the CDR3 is TGTGCCAGCTCCCTTGACAGCTCGAACACCGGGGAGCTGTTTTTT.

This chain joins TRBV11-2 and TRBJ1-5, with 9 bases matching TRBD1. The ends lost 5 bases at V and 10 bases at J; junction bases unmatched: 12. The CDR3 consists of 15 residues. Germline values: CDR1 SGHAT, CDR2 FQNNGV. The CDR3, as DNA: TGTGCCAGCAGCCCTACTACAGGGGGCCCTATTCCCCAGCATTTT. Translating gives CASSPTTGGPIPQHF. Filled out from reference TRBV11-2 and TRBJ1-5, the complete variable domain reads EAGVAQSPRYKIIEKRQSVAFWCNPISGHATLYWYQQILGQGPKLLIQFQNNGVVDDSQLPKDRFSAERLKGVDSTLKIQPAKLEDSAVYLCASSPTTGGPIPQHFGDGTRLSIL.

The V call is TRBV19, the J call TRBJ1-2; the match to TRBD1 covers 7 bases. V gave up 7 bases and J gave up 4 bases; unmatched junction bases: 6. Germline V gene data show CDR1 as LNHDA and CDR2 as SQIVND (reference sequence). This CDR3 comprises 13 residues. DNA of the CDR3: TGTGCCAGTACCGCAGGGGGTCTCTATGGCTACACCTTC. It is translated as CASTAGGLYGYTF.

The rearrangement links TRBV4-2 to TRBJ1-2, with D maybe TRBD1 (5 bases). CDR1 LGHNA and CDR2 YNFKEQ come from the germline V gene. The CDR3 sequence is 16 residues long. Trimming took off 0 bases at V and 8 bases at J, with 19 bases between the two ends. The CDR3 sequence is CASSQDLVRALEGYTF. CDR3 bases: TGTGCCAGCAGCCAAGATCTCGTCAGGGCGCTGGAAGGCTACACCTTC.

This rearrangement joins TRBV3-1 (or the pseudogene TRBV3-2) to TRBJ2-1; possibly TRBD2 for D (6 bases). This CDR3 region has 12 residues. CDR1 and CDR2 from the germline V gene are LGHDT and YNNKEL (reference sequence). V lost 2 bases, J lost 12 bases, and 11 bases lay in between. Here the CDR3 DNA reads TGTGCCAGCAGCCAACTCAACGGGGGGCAGTTCTTC. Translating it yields CASSQLNGGQFF.

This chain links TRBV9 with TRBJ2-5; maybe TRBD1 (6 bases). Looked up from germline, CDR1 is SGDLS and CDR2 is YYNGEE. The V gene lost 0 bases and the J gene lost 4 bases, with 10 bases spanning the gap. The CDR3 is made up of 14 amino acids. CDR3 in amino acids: CASSVAVGAETQYF. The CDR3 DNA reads TGTGCCAGCAGCGTAGCAGTGGGGGCAGAGACCCAGTACTTC.

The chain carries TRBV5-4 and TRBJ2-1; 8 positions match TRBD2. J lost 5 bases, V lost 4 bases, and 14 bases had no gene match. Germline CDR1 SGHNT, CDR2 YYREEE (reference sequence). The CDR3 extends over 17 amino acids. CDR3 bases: TGTGCCAGCAGCCGAACATCCCGGGGGGGGCGGAACAATGAGCAGTTCTTC. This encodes CASSRTSRGGRNNEQFF. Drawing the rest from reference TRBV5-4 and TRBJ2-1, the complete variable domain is ETGVTQSPTHLIKTRGQQVTLRCSSQSGHNTVSWYQQALGQGPQFIFQYYREEENGRGNFPPRFSGLQFPNYSSELNVNALELDDSALYLCASSRTSRGGRNNEQFFGPGTRLTVL.